The 15 T cell receptor beta chains given below trace back to one sample, sequenced in a study of beta chain features in type 1 diabetes. Points from the study as a whole: Patients with Type 1 diabetes showed moderately but significantly shorter TCRB CDR3s in all four CD4+ subsets.

Expressed TCRB transcripts were sequenced after all isolated RNA was converted to cDNA. Sequencing was performed with immunoSEQ multiplex PCR; in TCRdb, only in-frame clones are kept and a portion is missing. The sample holds 240,000 or so clones, over 20% seen once. These TCRs' antigens remain unknown. Source material: naive CD4+ T cells from blood. The origin of the receptors is a middle-aged woman with type 1 diabetes.

V gene TRBV28 combines with J gene TRBJ1-1, with TRBD1 identical over 9 bases. There are 14 residues in the CDR3. From germline, CDR1 is MDHEN and CDR2 SYDVKM. Trimming at V came to 5 bases and at J to 1 base, leaving 2 bases not matched to a gene. The CDR3 reads CASSPTGGNTEAFF. CDR3 nucleotides: TGTGCCAGCAGTCCGACAGGGGGGAACACTGAAGCTTTCTTT. The full variable domain, its missing parts supplied by reference TRBV28 and TRBJ1-1, is DVKVTQSSRYLVKRTGEKVFLECVQDMDHENMFWYRQDPGLGLRLIYFSYDVKMKEKGDIPEGYSVSREKKERFSLILESASTNQTSMYLCASSPTGGNTEAFFGQGTRLTVV.

This clone was detected only a few times. The chain carries TRBV11-2 and TRBJ2-7, with 8 positions matching TRBD2. CDR1 SGHAT and CDR2 FQNNGV come from the germline V gene. V was pared by 6 bases and J by 3 bases, with 7 bases of the junction left unmatched. This CDR3 spans 14 amino acids. The CDR3 bases are TGTGCCAGCAGACAGAGCGGGAGCAACTACGAGCAGTACTTC. Protein sequence: CASRQSGSNYEQYF.

V gene TRBV4-3 combines with J gene TRBJ2-3; TRBD2 agrees at 9 bases. The V gene end was trimmed by 1 base and the J gene end by 6 bases; junction bases not matched to a gene: 5. In germline, CDR1 is LGHNA, CDR2 YSLEER. CDR3 length equals 15 residues. The DNA of the CDR3 is TGCGCCAGCAGCCAAGGGCGGGGGGGCCCCGATACGCAGTATTTT. It specifies CASSQGRGGPDTQYF.

This clone has just a few counts. The J gene is TRBJ1-2, the V gene TRBV29-1, with 9 bases matching TRBD1. The CDR3 covers 13 residues. Losses at the gene ends were 3 bases for V and 4 bases for J; bases not matched to a gene: 3. Germline V gives CDR1 SQVTM, CDR2 ANQGSEA. The CDR3 region is CSVEDRGRYGYTF. In nucleotides, the CDR3 is TGCAGCGTTGAGGACAGGGGCCGCTATGGCTACACCTTC.

The rearrangement uses TRBV5-4 and TRBJ1-5, with 9 bases matching TRBD1. Germline CDR1 and CDR2: SGHNT and YYREEE (reference sequence). V dropped 2 bases and J dropped 1; count of bases not matched to a gene: 4. The CDR3 loop spans 16 amino acids. CDR3 residues: CASSFKTGGSNQPQHF. The CDR3, as DNA: TGTGCCAGCAGCTTTAAAACAGGGGGCAGCAATCAGCCCCAGCATTTT.

This clone has more than one count but fewer than ten. The V gene is TRBV28, the J gene TRBJ1-2; the D is unclear. Trimming took off 6 bases at V and 5 bases at J, with 10 bases between the two ends. Germline V gene sequence: CDR1 MDHEN, CDR2 SYDVKM. CDR3 length equals 12 residues. CDR3 sequence (DNA): TGTGCCAGCAGCCCTGAGGCGTATGGCTACACCTTC. Translated: CASSPEAYGYTF.

The V call is TRBV28, the J call TRBJ2-7; no reliable D call. The V gene's germline CDR1 is MDHEN and CDR2 SYDVKM. The CDR3 is 13 amino acids. Trimming removed 5 bases at V and 3 bases at J, with 11 bases between. The CDR3 bases are TGTGCCAGCAGTCCGGGTCCTTACTACGAGCAGTACTTC. Its translation: CASSPGPYYEQYF.

This clone was seen only a few times. The chain recombines TRBV27 with TRBJ2-3; the match to TRBD2 covers 9 bases. Germline V gives CDR1 MNHEY, CDR2 SMNVEV (reference sequence). V shed 6 bases, J shed 1 base, and the junction held 8 bases outside the gene matches. This CDR3 comprises 16 residues. CDR3 sequence (DNA): TGTGCCAGCAGCCTAGGTAGCGGGGGTGGCACAGATACGCAGTATTTT. It translates to CASSLGSGGGTDTQYF.

J is TRBJ1-2 and V is TRBV4-1; D unresolved. Per the germline V gene, CDR1 is MGHRA and CDR2 is YSYEKL. V was shortened by 1 base and J by 4 bases, with 22 bases between the two germline ends. CDR3 length: 18 residues. In DNA form, the CDR3 reads TGCGCCAGCAGCCAAGCGCCCACAGTCTACAGCTCTATCTATGGCTACACCTTC. As protein: CASSQAPTVYSSIYGYTF.

There are a few counts of this clone. V usage is TRBV19 and J usage is TRBJ1-3, with D unclear. The ends were cut back, 5 bases at V and 2 bases at J, with 19 bases in the middle. Germline V lookup: CDR1 LNHDA, CDR2 SQIVND (reference sequence). The CDR3 is made up of 17 amino acids. Here the CDR3 DNA reads TGTGCCAGTAGTGAGGAGTGGTCCAGCGGGACTGGAAACACCATATATTTT. Translation gives CASSEEWSSGTGNTIYF.

The chain carries TRBV27 and TRBJ2-7, with 7 bases identical to TRBD1. Unmatched junction bases numbered 7, after V lost 6 bases and J lost 2 bases. There are 14 residues in the CDR3. Germline V CDR1 and CDR2: MNHEY, SMNVEV (reference sequence). In DNA form, the CDR3 reads TGTGCCAGCAGCCCACAGGGGTTCCCCTACGAGCAGTACTTC. Residues: CASSPQGFPYEQYF.

The genes are TRBV28 and TRBJ2-7, with TRBD2 as a possible D gene (5 bases). Germline V gene lookup returns CDR1 MDHEN and CDR2 SYDVKM. The CDR3 has 15 residues. The V gene lost 5 bases and the J gene lost 4 bases, with 18 bases spanning the gap. CDR3 sequence: CASSTAGLEGYEQYF. The CDR3 DNA follows: TGTGCCAGCAGTACGGCCGGGCTAGAGGGTTACGAGCAGTACTTC.

Remarks on this clone: This CDR3 is missing its conserved last phenylalanine or tryptophan, likely due to a read error. The DNA is left out, because the CDR3 cannot be placed on it with certainty; the CDR3 is given as TCRdb lists it. The V call is TRBV21-1, the J call TRBJ1-1. TRBV21-1 is an annotated pseudogene. The CDR3 contains 10 residues when both ends are counted. The CDR3 protein is CASSKVRLSL.

The rearrangement uses TRBV19 and TRBJ1-1, with a possible D match to TRBD1 (6 bases). This CDR3 spans 13 amino acids. Germline V gene lookup returns CDR1 LNHDA and CDR2 SQIVND (reference sequence). Trimming left V 9 bases short and J 0 bases short, with 11 bases between. The CDR3 spells CASTGQMNTEAFF. The CDR3 region has the DNA TGTGCCAGCACAGGACAGATGAACACTGAAGCTTTCTTT.

V and J are TRBV6-6 and TRBJ1-1; the D is unclear. V lost 2 bases to trimming and J lost 0 bases, with 7 bases between them. Germline CDR1 MNHNY, CDR2 SVGAGI (reference sequence). The CDR3 is 14 residues long. As DNA, the CDR3 is TGTGCCAGCAGTTACGAACAAATGAACACTGAAGCTTTCTTT. It encodes CASSYEQMNTEAFF.